This TCR beta chain emerged from a study of vaccination effects on CD4 cells after COVID-19. Libraries were prepared by immunoSEQ multiplex PCR; TCRdb keeps only in-frame clonotypes and omits some of them. The data contain approximately 68,000 clones, around 79% of them singletons. Antigen-specific CD4+ T cells were expanded with viral peptide pools in the ViraFEST assay before sequencing. Subsequent to 10 days of culture, CD4+ T cells were isolated. Nobody among the vaccine recipients had prior SARS-CoV-2 infection (nucleocapsid antibodies were negative). Wells each received some 2.2 million PBMC, cultured with about 9.3 IU/ml IL-2 and around 10 ug/ml peptides. V lost 6 bases to trimming and J lost 2 bases, with 13 bases between them. The CDR3 has 14 amino acids. The germline V gene has CDR1 WSHSY and CDR2 SAAADI. This clone was counted between two and nine times. What it recognizes is unknown.

This TCR was sampled from a human donor who received a COVID-19 vaccine. The rearrangement uses TRBV10-2 and TRBJ1-1, with D tentatively TRBD1 (5 bases). The source was CD4+ T cells from PBMCs cultured with SARS-CoV-2 spike peptides, collected before COVID-19 vaccination. Here the CDR3 reads CASSMRGINTEAFF. As DNA, the CDR3 is TGCGCCAGCAGCATGCGGGGGATAAACACTGAAGCTTTCTTT.